This T cell receptor (beta chain) was captured by sequencing in a study of shared clonotypes between healthy human individuals. On the study more broadly: Participating donors consisted of two women and a few men aged 18 to 49.

Germline lookup yields CDR1 MDHEN and CDR2 SYDVKM. The CDR3 extends over 15 amino acids. With 7 bases removed from V and 1 base from J, the gap between germline ends came to 17 bases. Broader study findings: The study found 4.5% to 6% of naive CD4 clonotypes shared across several donors.

With regard to this clone: Its antigen is not known.

Deep-level settings were used for running the assay. Template for every sorted-subset replicate PCR totaled around 210 ng DNA, roughly 30,000 T cell genomes. The assay was immunoSEQ multiplex PCR, and TCRdb's table has in-frame clones only and misses some. The sample holds roughly 640,000 clones, roughly 97% seen once. Sequencing used naive CD4+ T cells sorted from blood. Subset of the sample: CD45RA+ positively selected. The V gene is TRBV28, the J gene TRBJ2-7; D possibly uses TRBD1 or TRBD2 (6 bases each). The sequence came from a woman in her 30s in good health. The CDR3 DNA is TGTGCCAGCACCACGGGGGCAGGGCAATCCTACGAGCAGTACTTC. Protein product: CASTTGAGQSYEQYF.